This TCR beta chain was sequenced during a study of cytomegalovirus exposure and HLA in healthy donors. In the PCR, 60 Vbeta and 13 Jbeta primers were used. Some clones are missing from TCRdb's copy, which holds only in-frame ones; the method was immunoSEQ multiplex PCR. The sample has over 150,000 clones; roughly two thirds are singletons. The CDR3 contains 13 residues. V lost 1 base, J lost 2 bases, and 7 bases lay in between. The germline V gene has CDR1 SGHRS and CDR2 YFSETQ. Sequencing was performed on PBMCs. This chain joins TRBV5-1 and TRBJ2-7, with TRBD1 as a possible D gene (6 bases). This clonotype originated in a woman in her 30s in good health and CMV-seronegative. CDR3 DNA: TGCGCCAGCAGCTTGACAGGGCCCTACGAGCAGTACTTC. It codes for CASSLTGPYEQYF.